These T cell receptor beta chains were read from a single sample in a study of blood T cell repertoires in COVID-19. The method was immunoSEQ multiplex PCR; TCRdb's version includes in-frame clones alone and lacks a portion of them. Seen here are fewer than 150,000 clones, roughly 84% observed once, and the top ten hold around 3.4%. The specimen sequenced was peripheral blood. These receptors were taken from a man aged 35-49 years with acute or convalescent COVID-19. Each CDR3 is given with its conserved first and last residue. D genes are given only for firm matches. A clone size is listed for some rows: how often the clone was seen (once, few, many), or a class if it is expanded.

CDR3 length: 14
clone size: .
V gene: TRBV3-1/TRBV3-2
J gene: TRBJ1-3
D gene: .
CDR3 DNA: TGTGCCAGCAGCCTAGGGGTAGGCGGAAACACCATATATTTT
CDR3 protein: CASSLGVGGNTIYF

CDR3 length: 16
clone size: .
V gene: TRBV12-5
J gene: TRBJ2-7
D gene: .
CDR3 DNA: TGTGCTAGTGGTTCTAAGCCGGGACACCAACCCTACGAGCAGTACTTC
CDR3 protein: CASGSKPGHQPYEQYF

CDR3 length: 15
clone size: .
V gene: TRBV7-9
J gene: TRBJ1-2
D gene: .
CDR3 DNA: TGTGCCAGCAGCCATTCCTCAGGGATGGGTTATGGCTACACCTTC
CDR3 protein: CASSHSSGMGYGYTF

CDR3 length: 12
clone size: .
V gene: TRBV30
J gene: TRBJ2-2
D gene: .
CDR3 DNA: TGTGCCTGGAGTGTTTGGCAGGGTCGATCGTTTTTT
CDR3 protein: CAWSVWQGRSFF

CDR3 length: 17
clone size: .
V gene: TRBV19
J gene: TRBJ2-1
D gene: TRBD1
CDR3 DNA: TGTGCCAGTAGTCGTGGGGAATGGACAGGGACAAACAATGAGCAGTTCTTC
CDR3 protein: CASSRGEWTGTNNEQFF

CDR3 length: 15
clone size: .
V gene: TRBV7-9
J gene: TRBJ2-7
D gene: TRBD2
CDR3 DNA: TGTGCCAGCAGCTTATTGGCGGGGGATTCCTACGAGCAGTACTTC
CDR3 protein: CASSLLAGDSYEQYF

CDR3 length: 13
clone size: .
V gene: TRBV27
J gene: TRBJ2-5
D gene: .
CDR3 DNA: TGTGCCAGCAGCTCCCTCCAGGGAGAGACCCAGTACTTC
CDR3 protein: CASSSLQGETQYF

CDR3 length: 16
clone size: .
V gene: TRBV9
J gene: TRBJ2-3
D gene: TRBD2
CDR3 DNA: TGTGCCAGCAGCGTCGCAGCGGGGGGGCATCTAGATACGCAGTATTTT
CDR3 protein: CASSVAAGGHLDTQYF

CDR3 length: 15
clone size: .
V gene: TRBV7-7
J gene: TRBJ2-1
D gene: TRBD2
CDR3 DNA: TGTGCCAGCAGCTTAGGACTAGCGGGGGCAGGAGAGCAGTTCTTC
CDR3 protein: CASSLGLAGAGEQFF

CDR3 length: 14
clone size: once
V gene: TRBV30
J gene: TRBJ2-1
D gene: .
CDR3 DNA: TGTGCCTGGAGTTCACATGAATCCTACAATGAGCAGTTCTTC
CDR3 protein: CAWSSHESYNEQFF

CDR3 length: 17
clone size: .
V gene: TRBV7-8
J gene: TRBJ2-5
D gene: TRBD2
CDR3 DNA: TGTGCCAGCAGCTTAGGTAGCGGGGGGTTGTACCAAGAGACCCAGTACTTC
CDR3 protein: CASSLGSGGLYQETQYF

CDR3 length: 15
clone size: once
V gene: TRBV5-1
J gene: TRBJ2-6
D gene: .
CDR3 DNA: TGCGCCAGCAGCTTACAGGGTTCTGGGGCCAACGTCCTGACTTTC
CDR3 protein: CASSLQGSGANVLTF

CDR3 length: 13
clone size: .
V gene: TRBV10-3
J gene: TRBJ2-7
D gene: TRBD2
CDR3 DNA: TGTGCCATCGGGACTAGCGGGTCCTACGAGCAGTACTTC
CDR3 protein: CAIGTSGSYEQYF

CDR3 length: 15
clone size: .
V gene: TRBV7-9
J gene: TRBJ2-5
D gene: .
CDR3 DNA: TGTGCCAGCAGCCTTATCAAGCGGACCCAAGAGACCCAGTACTTC
CDR3 protein: CASSLIKRTQETQYF

CDR3 length: 16
clone size: .
V gene: TRBV5-1
J gene: TRBJ2-2
D gene: .
CDR3 DNA: TGCGCCAGCAGCCCGCAGGGGCGGCGGAACACCGGGGAGCTGTTTTTT
CDR3 protein: CASSPQGRRNTGELFF

CDR3 length: 16
clone size: .
V gene: TRBV12-1
J gene: TRBJ2-3
D gene: .
CDR3 DNA: TGTGCCAGCAGCGCCCTAGCGGGGGGTCTCACAGATACGCAGTATTTT
CDR3 protein: CASSALAGGLTDTQYF

CDR3 length: 18
clone size: .
V gene: TRBV30
J gene: TRBJ2-3
D gene: TRBD2
CDR3 DNA: TGTGCCTGGAGTGTACGTCAGCGGGGGGTACCGTACACAGATACGCAGTATTTT
CDR3 protein: CAWSVRQRGVPYTDTQYF

CDR3 length: 16
clone size: .
V gene: TRBV9
J gene: TRBJ2-2
D gene: TRBD1
CDR3 DNA: TGTGCCAGCAGCGTAGGGGACAGGGGGCAGACCGGGGAGCTGTTTTTT
CDR3 protein: CASSVGDRGQTGELFF

CDR3 length: 16
clone size: .
V gene: TRBV5-1
J gene: TRBJ1-6
D gene: TRBD1
CDR3 DNA: TGCGCCAGCAGCCATGGGACAGGGGAGAGGAATTCACCCCTCCACTTT
CDR3 protein: CASSHGTGERNSPLHF

CDR3 length: 16
clone size: .
V gene: TRBV9
J gene: TRBJ2-1
D gene: TRBD2
CDR3 DNA: TGTGCCAGCAGCGTAGACGGGGGGGCTACAGGATCGGAGCAGTTCTTC
CDR3 protein: CASSVDGGATGSEQFF

CDR3 length: 16
clone size: .
V gene: TRBV5-1
J gene: TRBJ2-7
D gene: .
CDR3 DNA: TGCGCCAGCAGCCCGCTCCCTGGGGCCCCGGCCTACGAGCAGTACTTC
CDR3 protein: CASSPLPGAPAYEQYF

CDR3 length: 15
clone size: .
V gene: TRBV7-9
J gene: TRBJ1-3
D gene: TRBD1
CDR3 DNA: TGTGCCAGCAGCTTGACAGGGGGCTCTGGAAACACCATATATTTT
CDR3 protein: CASSLTGGSGNTIYF

CDR3 length: 15
clone size: .
V gene: TRBV5-4
J gene: TRBJ2-3
D gene: TRBD2
CDR3 DNA: TGTGCCAGCAGAAAAGCGGGGGGGAGGGCAGATACGCAGTATTTT
CDR3 protein: CASRKAGGRADTQYF

CDR3 length: 16
clone size: .
V gene: TRBV5-1
J gene: TRBJ1-1
D gene: TRBD1
CDR3 DNA: TGCGCCAGCAGCGGAGGACAGGGACTTATGAACACTGAAGCTTTCTTT
CDR3 protein: CASSGGQGLMNTEAFF

CDR3 length: 16
clone size: .
V gene: TRBV7-2
J gene: TRBJ2-1
D gene: .
CDR3 DNA: TGTGCCAGCAGGGATCGGCGGGCTTTAAGGTACAATGAGCAGTTCTTC
CDR3 protein: CASRDRRALRYNEQFF

CDR3 length: 14
clone size: .
V gene: TRBV18
J gene: TRBJ1-4
D gene: .
CDR3 DNA: TGTGCCAGCTCACCACTCGGGGTAAATGAAAAACTGTTTTTT
CDR3 protein: CASSPLGVNEKLFF

CDR3 length: 17
clone size: .
V gene: TRBV21-1
J gene: TRBJ2-7
D gene: .
CDR3 DNA: TGTGCCAGCAGCAAAGAGGCGGGCGGGCAGGCGATCTACGAGCAGTACTTC
CDR3 protein: CASSKEAGGQAIYEQYF

CDR3 length: 13
clone size: .
V gene: TRBV5-8
J gene: TRBJ2-3
D gene: .
CDR3 DNA: TGTGCCAGCACATTGACAGGCCCAGATACGCAGTATTTT
CDR3 protein: CASTLTGPDTQYF